These 23 T cell receptor beta chains share one sample of origin, sequenced in a study of blood T cell repertoires in COVID-19. Generated by immunoSEQ multiplex PCR, the TCRdb table keeps only in-frame clones and is missing some. The sample lists 99,000 or so clones, roughly nine tenths occurring once. Sequencing was carried out using peripheral blood. The receptors derive from a human donor in a cohort sampled during active COVID-19.

This chain joins TRBV9 and TRBJ1-4; 7 bases fit TRBD1. The CDR3 is 15 amino acids. Germline V CDR1 and CDR2: SGDLS, YYNGEE. V shed 0 bases, J shed 3 bases, and the junction held 2 bases outside the gene matches. The CDR3 loop is CASSVADRSNEKLFF. The CDR3 bases are TGTGCCAGCAGCGTAGCGGACAGGTCTAATGAAAAACTGTTTTTT.

CDR3 sequence (DNA): TGTGCCAGCAGGGGGACAGTCTACACTGAAGCTTTCTTT. Encoded protein: CASRGTVYTEAFF. The chain is built from TRBV28 and TRBJ1-1; 7 bases match TRBD1. The germline V gene has CDR1 MDHEN and CDR2 SYDVKM. This CDR3 comprises 13 residues. V was clipped by 6 bases and J by 3 bases; unmatched bases: 4.

The chain employs TRBV19 and TRBJ2-7; D is possibly TRBD1 (7 bases). CDR3 length: 13 amino acids. CDR1 and CDR2 from the germline V gene are LNHDA and SQIVND (reference sequence). The V and J ends lost 4 bases and 4 bases respectively, with 11 bases between them. The CDR3, as DNA: TGTGCCAGTAGTACCGCAGGGGGGTACGAGCAGTACTTC. This gives the protein CASSTAGGYEQYF.

The gene calls are TRBV5-1 and TRBJ2-2, with TRBD2 matching 9 bases. CDR1 is SGHRS, CDR2 YFSETQ, per germline. The CDR3 sequence is 14 residues long. V trimming: 7 bases; J trimming: 1 base; junction bases outside the gene matches: 2. CDR3 residues: CASSTSGNTGELFF. DNA for the CDR3: TGCGCCAGCTCGACTAGCGGGAACACCGGGGAGCTGTTTTTT.

The chain joins TRBV9 to TRBJ2-1; 8 positions agree with TRBD2. The CDR3 contains 16 residues. In germline, CDR1 is SGDLS, CDR2 YYNGEE. V shed 4 bases, J shed 8 bases, and the junction held 14 bases outside the gene matches. This CDR3 is CASSTRGPGGVDEQFF. In DNA, the CDR3 is TGTGCCAGCAGCACAAGAGGTCCGGGAGGGGTAGATGAGCAGTTCTTC.

The chain recombines TRBV2 with TRBJ1-2; D possibly corresponds to TRBD1 (6 bases). Looked up from germline, CDR1 is SNHLY and CDR2 is FYNNEI. This CDR3 spans 14 amino acids. V lost 2 bases and J 5 bases, leaving 12 bases between the germline ends. The CDR3 reads CASSEQGPRYGYTF. The CDR3 DNA sequence: TGTGCCAGCAGTGAACAGGGGCCCCGTTATGGCTACACCTTC. The full variable domain, completed using reference TRBV2 and TRBJ1-2, is EPEVTQTPSHQVTQMGQEVILRCVPISNHLYFYWYRQILGQKVEFLVSFYNNEISEKSEIFDDQFSVERPDGSNFTLKIRSTKLEDSAMYFCASSEQGPRYGYTFGSGTRLTVV.

The chain uses TRBV9 and TRBJ1-2; no clear D. Trimming left V 0 bases short and J 0 bases short, with 12 bases between. Germline assignment: CDR1 SGDLS and CDR2 YYNGEE. This CDR3 spans 16 amino acids. The CDR3 nucleotides are TGTGCCAGCAGCGTAGCTGTCACACCGACTAACTATGGCTACACCTTC. The encoded protein is CASSVAVTPTNYGYTF.

This clone was seen a single time. The chain links TRBV18 to TRBJ1-2, with D possibly TRBD1 on 6 matching bases. V lost 6 bases and J lost 7, with 24 bases in between. The CDR3 has 16 residues. The germline gives CDR1 KGHSH, CDR2 LQKENI. CDR3: CASSPNSLRGTGGYTF. As DNA, the CDR3 is TGTGCCAGCTCGCCAAATTCACTCAGGGGAACGGGTGGCTACACCTTC.

The chain carries TRBV9 and TRBJ1-6; D uncertain. CDR3 length: 15 residues. V was trimmed by 4 bases and J by 8 bases, leaving 16 bases between them. CDR1 is SGDLS and CDR2 is YYNGEE in the germline V gene. CDR3 coding DNA: TGTGCCAGCAGCCCCGCCGGACTTCCAGATTCACCCCTCCACTTT. Translating gives CASSPAGLPDSPLHF.

This chain joins TRBV19 and TRBJ2-7, with 10 positions matching TRBD2. The V and J ends lost 9 bases and 7 bases, in that order; junction bases with no gene match: 12. The CDR3 extends over 14 amino acids. CDR1 is LNHDA and CDR2 is SQIVND in the germline V gene (reference sequence). DNA for the CDR3: TGTGCCAGCCGTAAGCGGGAGGGGACTAAGGAGCAGTACTTC. It specifies CASRKREGTKEQYF.

This chain joins TRBV7-5 and TRBJ2-7; the table names TRBD2, a call not compared with the DNA. TRBV7-5 is described as a pseudogene. CDR3 length: 16 residues. The CDR3 nucleotides read TGTGTCAGAAGCTCCAGTTTGGAGGGAGACCCCTACGAGCAGTACTTC. This translates into CVRSSSLEGDPYEQYF.

The chain carries TRBV7-2 and TRBJ1-2; perhaps TRBD1 as D (6 bases). The V and J ends lost 7 bases and 4 bases respectively, with 16 bases between them. The germline V gene encodes CDR1 SGHTA and CDR2 FQGNSA. The length of the CDR3 is 14 residues. The CDR3 region has the DNA TGTGCCAGCACAACGAGCGCAGGGGCCTATGGCTACACCTTC. Translation gives CASTTSAGAYGYTF.

The chain joins TRBV7-2 to TRBJ2-1; unclear D gene. The V gene lost 5 bases and the J gene lost 0 bases, with 11 bases spanning the gap. Germline V gives CDR1 SGHTA, CDR2 FQGNSA. The CDR3 spans 15 residues. The CDR3 sequence is CASSLVVVSYNEQFF. CDR3 DNA sequence: TGTGCCAGCAGCCTGGTTGTAGTCTCCTACAATGAGCAGTTCTTC.

This clone was seen a handful of times. The rearrangement joins TRBV6-6 to TRBJ2-1; D gene uncertain. There are 16 residues in the CDR3. CDR1 and CDR2 (germline): MNHNY, SVGAGI (reference sequence). The ends were cut back, 6 bases at V and 0 bases at J, with 15 bases in the middle. CDR3 DNA sequence: TGTGCCAGCAGGCTTTCAGCGTTTTCCTCCTACAATGAGCAGTTCTTC. Its protein product is CASRLSAFSSYNEQFF.

The V gene is TRBV7-9, the J gene TRBJ2-1; a weak D match, TRBD2 (5 bases). The CDR3 runs 13 residues. Germline CDR1 reads SEHNR; CDR2 reads FQNEAQ (reference sequence). V lost 5 bases and J lost 5, with 10 bases in between. This CDR3 is CASSLGLNNEQFF. CDR3 nucleotides: TGTGCCAGCAGCCTCGGACTCAACAATGAGCAGTTCTTC.

The rearrangement joins TRBV12-5 to TRBJ2-1; perhaps TRBD1 as D (6 bases). CDR1 and CDR2 from the germline V gene are LGHNT and FRNRAP. This CDR3 spans 15 amino acids. Trimming took 2 bases from V and 7 from J, leaving 15 bases between them. CDR3 sequence reads: CASGLIIQGPNEQFF. CDR3 DNA sequence: TGTGCTAGTGGTTTGATTATCCAGGGGCCGAATGAGCAGTTCTTC.

The rearrangement links TRBV2 to TRBJ2-2; 12 nucleotides agree with TRBD2. Per the germline V gene, CDR1 is SNHLY and CDR2 is FYNNEI. V lost 4 bases to trimming and J lost 5 bases; unmatched junction nucleotides: 2. CDR3 size: 15 residues. Written as DNA, the CDR3 is TGTGCCAGCAGTGCGGGACTAGCGGGTACCGGGGAGCTGTTTTTT. Translated: CASSAGLAGTGELFF.

The chain recombines TRBV10-3 with TRBJ1-5; the D gene is possibly TRBD1 (5 bases). V lost 8 bases, J lost 6 bases, and 14 bases lay in between. The length of the CDR3 is 13 residues. CDR1 is ENHRY, CDR2 SYGVKD, per germline. CDR3 region: CAIRQGRTQPQHF. As DNA, the CDR3 is TGTGCCATCCGGCAGGGTCGGACTCAGCCCCAGCATTTT.

The J gene is TRBJ2-1, the V gene TRBV7-3; TRBD1 agrees at 7 bases. The V gene's germline CDR1 is SGHTA and CDR2 FQGTGA. The CDR3 spans 15 residues. Germline trimming cut 1 base from V and 10 bases from J; bases unmatched to any gene: 10. The CDR3 DNA is TGTGCCAGCAGCTTAAACAGGGGCGCCTATAGGGAGCAGTTCTTC. Its translation: CASSLNRGAYREQFF.

This clone was recorded only once. The V call is TRBV6-2 or TRBV6-3, the J call TRBJ1-5; 7 nucleotides agree with TRBD1. There are 15 residues in the CDR3. CDR1 is MNHEY and CDR2 is SVGEGT in the germline V gene. The V gene end was trimmed by 4 bases and the J gene end by 4 bases; junction bases not matched to a gene: 7. The CDR3 nucleotides read TGTGCCAGCAGTTGGGGATCGACAGGGAATCAGCCCCAGCATTTT. It translates to CASSWGSTGNQPQHF.

This clone was seen a single time. This sequence joins TRBV6-2 or TRBV6-3 and TRBJ2-5; D gene ambiguous. V lost 0 bases, J lost 7 bases, and 6 bases lay in between. Germline CDR1 and CDR2: MNHEY and SVGEGT. The CDR3 runs to 12 residues. The CDR3 sequence is CASSYSRGTQYF. The CDR3 DNA sequence: TGTGCCAGCAGTTACTCGAGAGGGACCCAGTACTTC.

This chain uses TRBV27 with TRBJ1-4, with TRBD1 identical over 11 bases. The CDR3 is 15 amino acids. Germline assignment: CDR1 MNHEY and CDR2 SMNVEV (reference sequence). The V segment lost 9 bases and the J segment 5 bases; nucleotides outside the gene matches: 8. The CDR3 nucleotides are TGTGCCAGGGGGACAGGGGGGGGCCGGAATGAAAAACTGTTTTTT. Translation: CARGTGGGRNEKLFF.

The V and J genes are TRBV30 and TRBJ2-2; tentative D call: TRBD2 (5 bases). This CDR3 comprises 14 residues. The germline V and J ends were trimmed by 3 bases and 0 bases, with 8 bases remaining between them. Germline CDR1 GTSNPN, CDR2 SVGIG (reference sequence). CDR3 in amino acids: CAWSRGSNTGELFF. CDR3 bases: TGTGCCTGGAGCCGGGGTTCGAACACCGGGGAGCTGTTTTTT.